The 24 T cell receptor beta chains given below trace back to one sample, sequenced in a study of response to subunit inactivated influenza vaccine. Each CDR3 protein gets one entry after TCRdb re-called the RT-PCR reads with MiXCR. The data hold a few hundred thousand distinct CDR3 sequences, with about 14% observed a single time. Sequenced material: PBMCs from blood, taken 11 to 12 days after vaccination. These receptors were obtained from a man in his fifties or sixties who received an inactivated influenza vaccine.

This rearrangement joins TRBV20-1 to TRBJ2-7; no reliable D call. This CDR3 spans 14 amino acids. Germline assignment: CDR1 DFQATT and CDR2 SNEGSKA (reference sequence). V shed 2 bases and J shed 5 bases, with 16 bases lying between them. CDR3 region: CSARPPAPGHEQYF. The CDR3 nucleotides read TGCAGTGCTAGACCCCCCGCCCCCGGGCACGAGCAGTACTTC.

CDR3 amino acids: CASSEGRGSFRADTQYF. CDR3 in DNA: TGCGCCAGCAGTGAGGGCAGGGGGTCTTTTCGGGCAGATACGCAGTATTTT. This chain connects TRBV10-1 to TRBJ2-3; 7 positions match TRBD1. V was clipped by 2 bases and J by 4 bases; unmatched bases: 12. The CDR3 is 17 residues long. Per the germline V gene, CDR1 is WNHNN and CDR2 is SYGVQD (reference sequence).

This CDR3 is CASSLTGLAGGANTGELFF. Written as DNA, the CDR3 is TGTGCCAGCAGCTTAACGGGACTAGCGGGAGGAGCGAACACCGGGGAGCTGTTTTTT. The genes are TRBV7-6 and TRBJ2-2; 15 bases match TRBD2. Germline CDR1 SGHVS, CDR2 FNYEAQ. V lost 2 bases, J lost 0 bases, and 4 bases stayed unmatched. This CDR3 is 19 amino acids long.

This clonotype was seen only a few times. This chain uses TRBV7-9 with TRBJ2-1; the D call may be TRBD1 or TRBD2 (5 bases each). Trimming removed 3 bases from V and 5 bases from J, with 14 bases in between. This CDR3 is 15 amino acids long. From germline, CDR1 is SEHNR and CDR2 FQNEAQ (reference sequence). The CDR3 reads CASSLGWDGDNEQFF. CDR3 nucleotides: TGTGCCAGCAGCTTGGGATGGGACGGAGACAATGAGCAGTTCTTC.

This clonotype was recorded a few times. V is TRBV7-2 and J is TRBJ2-7; 11 bases agree with TRBD1. Germline V gene lookup returns CDR1 SGHTA and CDR2 FQGNSA. V was pared by 5 bases and J by 4 bases, with 13 bases of the junction left unmatched. The CDR3 runs to 17 residues. Written as DNA, the CDR3 is TGTGCCAGCAGCCCCGGACAGGGGGCGCGTTTGGGTTACGAGCAGTACTTC. It translates to CASSPGQGARLGYEQYF.

In this sample, this clonotype turned up a few times. The chain has TRBV20-1 and TRBJ2-1; 11 bases map to TRBD2. The CDR3 is 15 residues long. Germline trimming cut 0 bases from V and 5 bases from J; bases unmatched to any gene: 3. Germline V gene lookup returns CDR1 DFQATT and CDR2 SNEGSKA (reference sequence). CDR3 region: CSARDSGRADNEQFF. The CDR3, as DNA: TGCAGTGCTAGAGATAGCGGGAGGGCCGACAATGAGCAGTTCTTC.

This clonotype was found a few times. This chain joins TRBV6-2 or TRBV6-3 and TRBJ1-6, with D possibly matching TRBD1 (5 bases). The V end was cut by 10 bases, the J end by 9 bases, with 19 bases between. Looked up from germline, CDR1 is MNHEY and CDR2 is SVGEGT. The CDR3 runs 14 residues. CDR3 nucleotides: TGTGCCACCGGCCCGGGGGATGCTTTTTCACCCCTCCACTTT. It encodes CATGPGDAFSPLHF.

This sequence joins TRBV29-1 and TRBJ2-2, with D perhaps matching TRBD1 (5 bases). V lost 5 bases and J 4 bases, leaving 14 bases between the germline ends. CDR1 and CDR2 from the germline V gene are SQVTM and ANQGSEA. This CDR3 contains 14 residues. This chain's CDR3 is CSVQGFRSTGELFF. CDR3 in DNA: TGCAGCGTTCAGGGATTCCGGAGCACCGGGGAGCTGTTTTTT.

This clonotype was detected a few times. The gene calls are TRBV7-8 and TRBJ2-2; 15 bases are a match to TRBD2. Per the germline V gene, CDR1 is SGHVS and CDR2 is FQNEAQ. This CDR3 has 19 residues. V lost 5 bases, J lost 5 bases, and 12 bases stayed unmatched. The CDR3 DNA reads as TGTGCCAGCAGCCTCGGACTAGCGGGAGGGCAAGTGGCGACCGGGGAGCTGTTTTTT. Residues: CASSLGLAGGQVATGELFF. The complete variable domain, with remaining parts taken from reference TRBV7-8 and TRBJ2-2, reads GAGVSQSPRYKVAKRGQDVALRCDPISGHVSLFWYQQALGQGPEFLTYFQNEAQLDKSGLPSDRFFAERPEGSVSTLKIQRTQQEDSAVYLCASSLGLAGGQVATGELFFGEGSRLTVL.

In this sample, this clonotype turned up a few times. The rearrangement links TRBV4-2 to TRBJ2-1, with 10 bases matching TRBD2. Looked up from germline, CDR1 is LGHNA and CDR2 is YNFKEQ. The CDR3 sequence is 16 residues long. The V segment lost 0 bases and the J segment 9 bases; nucleotides outside the gene matches: 8. The chain's CDR3 is CASSQDGSGGAVEQFF. The CDR3 bases are TGTGCCAGCAGCCAAGACGGGAGCGGGGGGGCGGTTGAGCAGTTCTTC.

The chain combines TRBV9 with TRBJ2-3; a weak D match, TRBD2 (6 bases). This CDR3 has 16 residues. From germline, CDR1 is SGDLS and CDR2 YYNGEE. The germline V and J ends were trimmed by 0 bases and 6 bases, with 17 bases remaining between them. The DNA for the CDR3 is TGTGCCAGCAGCGTAGACTGGCGGCGCGGGACGGATACGCAGTATTTT. Residues: CASSVDWRRGTDTQYF.

This chain connects TRBV7-2 to TRBJ2-2, with 8 bases lining up with TRBD1. Germline V gives CDR1 SGHTA, CDR2 FQGNSA. This CDR3 contains 15 residues. The trim removed 5 bases at V and 2 bases at J, leaving 4 bases unmatched. The CDR3 here is CASSVGQGNTGELFF. The CDR3 DNA reads as TGTGCCAGCAGCGTAGGACAGGGTAACACCGGGGAGCTGTTTTTT.

This clonotype showed up just a few times. The chain links TRBV2 to TRBJ2-6, with D possibly being TRBD1 (6 bases). The CDR3 runs 15 residues. CDR1 is SNHLY and CDR2 is FYNNEI in the germline V gene. CDR3 sequence: CVAHPDRIGANVLTF. CDR3 sequence (DNA): TGTGTAGCGCATCCCGACAGGATCGGGGCCAACGTCCTGACTTTC.

The chain has TRBV10-3 and TRBJ2-3; D might be TRBD2 (6 bases). In germline, CDR1 is ENHRY, CDR2 SYGVKD. V was cut by 7 bases and J by 3 bases, with 14 bases left in between. The CDR3 runs 14 residues. The CDR3 DNA is TGTGCCATCAAGGGCGGGATAGTGACAGATACGCAGTATTTT. Translating gives CAIKGGIVTDTQYF.

This clonotype was detected only a few times. The V gene is TRBV28, the J gene TRBJ2-7; 9 positions agree with TRBD1. The CDR3 runs 17 residues. Unmatched junction bases numbered 13, after V lost 4 bases and J lost 3 bases. Germline V CDR1 and CDR2: MDHEN, SYDVKM. The DNA for the CDR3 is TGTGCCAGCAGTTGGCACCTGACCGGGACAGGGTTCTACGAGCAGTACTTC. Protein sequence: CASSWHLTGTGFYEQYF.

The V and J genes are TRBV30 and TRBJ2-2; 10 nucleotides agree with TRBD1. This CDR3 contains 14 residues. V dropped 5 bases and J dropped 4; count of bases not matched to a gene: 4. Germline V CDR1 and CDR2: GTSNPN, SVGIG (reference sequence). CDR3: CAWGTGVGTGELFF. The CDR3 nucleotides are TGTGCCTGGGGGACAGGGGTAGGCACCGGGGAGCTGTTTTTT.

In this sample, this clonotype turned up a few times. The chain employs TRBV12-3 or TRBV12-4 and TRBJ2-7, with no clear D. V lost 5 bases and J lost 3, with 14 bases in between. This CDR3 is 14 amino acids long. CDR3 sequence reads: CASSRSSYYYEQYF. DNA for the CDR3: TGTGCCAGCAGTCGAAGCAGCTACTACTACGAGCAGTACTTC.

The J gene is TRBJ2-5, the V gene TRBV12-3 or TRBV12-4, with D maybe TRBD1 (5 bases). The V end lost 5 bases, the J end lost 3 bases, and 10 bases lay between the germline ends. The CDR3 spans 13 residues. This CDR3 reads CASSIGQKETQYF. CDR3 in DNA: TGTGCCAGCAGTATAGGACAAAAAGAGACCCAGTACTTC.

The chain couples TRBV5-1 to TRBJ2-1; 10 nucleotides agree with TRBD2. Losses at the gene ends were 2 bases for V and 3 bases for J; bases not matched to a gene: 14. Germline lookup yields CDR1 SGHRS and CDR2 YFSETQ. The CDR3 is 19 residues long. The CDR3 spells CASSFLLAGALGHYNEQFF. DNA of the CDR3: TGCGCCAGCAGCTTTCTCCTAGCGGGAGCTCTAGGGCACTACAATGAGCAGTTCTTC. The full variable domain, in which reference TRBV5-1 and TRBJ2-1 provide the parts outside the CDR3, is KAGVTQTPRYLIKTRGQQVTLSCSPISGHRSVSWYQQTPGQGLQFLFEYFSETQRNKGNFPGRFSGRQFSNSRSEMNVSTLELGDSALYLCASSFLLAGALGHYNEQFFGPGTRLTVL.

The table lists this clonotype with many counts. The CDR3 DNA reads TGTGCCAGCACTCAGGGGGACAGGGGGTGGGGGACCCAGTACTTC. Translated, it gives CASTQGDRGWGTQYF. V and J are TRBV12-3 or TRBV12-4 and TRBJ2-5; 11 positions agree with TRBD1. This CDR3 comprises 15 residues. V trimming: 7 bases; J trimming: 7 bases; junction bases outside the gene matches: 11.

This clonotype was counted ten times or more. The chain couples TRBV4-2 to TRBJ2-3; maybe TRBD2 (7 bases). The CDR3 consists of 15 residues. Trimming removed 2 bases at V and 3 bases at J, with 12 bases between. In germline, CDR1 is LGHNA, CDR2 YNFKEQ. The CDR3 nucleotides are TGTGCCAGCAGCCAAACGGGGGGACAAACAGATACGCAGTATTTT. This gives the protein CASSQTGGQTDTQYF.

The table lists this clonotype with a few counts. The rearrangement links TRBV21-1 to TRBJ2-7; the D call TRBD2 from the table was never checked on the DNA. TRBV21-1 is labeled a pseudogene. The CDR3 contains 16 residues. CDR3 in DNA: TGTGCCAGCAGCACCCCCGGGACTCAAAATTCCTACGAGCAGTACTTC. Protein sequence: CASSTPGTQNSYEQYF.

This chain joins TRBV11-3 and TRBJ2-1, with unresolved D. The germline V gene has CDR1 SGHNT and CDR2 YENEEA. This CDR3 is 14 amino acids long. Trimming removed 1 base at V and 9 bases at J, with 13 bases between. The CDR3: CASSLAAPSGEQFF. CDR3 nucleotides: TGTGCCAGCAGCTTAGCGGCACCCTCGGGTGAGCAGTTCTTC.

The chain combines TRBV3-1 with TRBJ2-3; D possibly matches TRBD1 or TRBD2 (5 bases each). The V end lost 0 bases, the J end lost 11 bases, and 21 bases lay between the germline ends. The CDR3 consists of 16 residues. The V gene's germline CDR1 is LGHDT and CDR2 YNNKEL (reference sequence). The DNA of the CDR3 is TGTGCCAGCAGCCAAGAGGTTGGGACCCGACGAGGGGAGCAGTATTTT. Encoded protein: CASSQEVGTRRGEQYF.